Below are 2 T cell receptor beta chains sequenced from a single sample in a study of neurological immune-mediated disorders. The time point is: longitudinal time-point 1 (baseline). TCRdb re-called the 5' RACE reads through MiXCR, storing one row per CDR3 protein. The sample includes 50,000 to 70,000 distinct CDR3 sequences, around 11% seen only once; the top ten take 5% to 8.5%. Sequenced: PBMCs. The receptors come from a male donor with HTLV-1-associated myelopathy (HAM/TSP).

This clonotype has ten or more counts. The rearrangement links TRBV29-1 to TRBJ2-1; 9 nucleotides align to TRBD1. Germline loops: CDR1 SQVTM, CDR2 ANQGSEA. V shed 7 bases, J shed 4 bases, and the junction held 5 bases outside the gene matches. This CDR3 region has 13 residues. The CDR3 bases are TGCAGCGGTGACAGGGGGGGTTACAATGAGCAGTTCTTC. Encoded protein: CSGDRGGYNEQFF.

This clonotype has at least ten counts. CDR3 sequence (DNA): TGCAGTGCTAGACCCCGAGGGGTGGAGACCCAGTACTTC. Protein: CSARPRGVETQYF. The chain combines TRBV20-1 with TRBJ2-5; D possibly matches TRBD1 or TRBD2 (5 bases each). Germline V gene sequence: CDR1 DFQATT, CDR2 SNEGSKA (reference sequence). This CDR3 region has 13 residues. V was shortened by 2 bases and J by 5 bases, with 12 bases between the two germline ends.